A selection of T cell receptor beta chains follows, all from one sample in a study of T cells after yellow fever vaccination. TCRdb re-derived calls from the 5' RACE reads in MiXCR, one entry per CDR3 protein. The sample shows approximately 85,000 distinct CDR3 sequences, 13% of them seen only once. This sample comprised CD8+ T cells not binding an NS4B(214-222) dextramer, sorted from PBMCs, obtained roughly 20 days after the first yellow fever vaccination. The origin of the receptors is a young man who received the YFV17D yellow fever vaccine. Both conserved end residues are part of each CDR3. A D gene is named only where the DNA matches it firmly. Rows may omit the clone size; those that give it use once, few, many or a size class.

clone_size	v_call	j_call	d_call	cdr3_aa	cdr3_nt
few	TRBV11-2	TRBJ1-6	-	CASSAQGRDNSPLHF	TGTGCCAGCAGCGCACAGGGTCGCGATAATTCACCCCTCCACTTT
-	TRBV15	TRBJ2-7	-	CATSRLGASSYEQYF	TGTGCCACCAGCCGGCTGGGCGCCAGCTCCTACGAGCAGTACTTC
few	TRBV7-2	TRBJ1-1	-	CASSLVGPFSFF	TGTGCCAGCAGCTTAGTCGGGCCTTTTTCTTTCTTT
-	TRBV4-3	TRBJ1-6	-	CASSQARGSYNSPLHF	TGCGCCAGCAGCCAGGCCAGGGGATCCTATAATTCACCCCTCCACTTT
hyperexpanded	TRBV5-6	TRBJ2-1	TRBD1	CASSPPGQHNEQFF	TGTGCCAGCAGCCCGCCGGGACAGCACAATGAGCAGTTCTTC
-	TRBV5-6	TRBJ1-1	-	CASSSPSGTMNTEAFF	TGTGCCAGCAGCTCTCCCTCGGGCACAATGAACACTGAAGCTTTCTTT
few	TRBV29-1	TRBJ1-2	-	CSAQATNYGYTF	TGCAGCGCCCAGGCCACTAACTATGGCTACACCTTC
few	TRBV9	TRBJ2-1	TRBD1	CASSVGYFGTGEGNEQFF	TGTGCCAGCAGCGTAGGCTATTTCGGGACAGGGGAGGGGAATGAGCAGTTCTTC
-	TRBV7-9	TRBJ2-2	TRBD1	CAVDRENTGELFF	TGTGCCGTCGACAGGGAAAACACCGGGGAGCTGTTTTTT
few	TRBV19	TRBJ2-7	TRBD1	CASSPSTGILYEQYF	TGTGCCAGTAGTCCCTCGACAGGGATCCTCTACGAGCAGTACTTC
-	TRBV12-3/TRBV12-4	TRBJ2-5	-	CASSLTLGGKETQYF	TGTGCCAGCAGTTTAACCCTCGGTGGAAAAGAGACCCAGTACTTC
-	TRBV30	TRBJ1-3	-	CAWSGTGVGNTIYF	TGTGCCTGGAGTGGAACTGGAGTGGGAAACACCATATATTTT
few	TRBV4-1	TRBJ2-2	-	CASSRGGQQNTGELFF	TGCGCCAGCAGCCGAGGGGGTCAACAGAACACCGGGGAGCTGTTTTTT
-	TRBV4-1	TRBJ1-1	-	CASSQGALGDLAFF	TGCGCCAGCAGCCAAGGGGCGCTTGGGGATTTGGCTTTCTTT
few	TRBV6-5	TRBJ2-1	TRBD2	CASSYGRGGLNEQFF	TGTGCCAGCAGTTACGGGCGGGGGGGCCTAAATGAGCAGTTCTTC
-	TRBV6-2/TRBV6-3	TRBJ2-4	-	CASSQRETTKNIQYF	TGTGCCAGCAGTCAGAGGGAAACGACCAAAAACATTCAGTACTTC
few	TRBV12-3/TRBV12-4	TRBJ2-5	-	CASSLGGHTETQYF	TGTGCCAGCAGTTTAGGTGGCCATACGGAGACCCAGTACTTC
few	TRBV9	TRBJ2-1	-	CASSVWPDNEQFF	TGTGCCAGCAGCGTATGGCCAGACAATGAGCAGTTCTTC
many	TRBV15	TRBJ2-7	TRBD1	CATSRNRGEQYF	TGTGCCACCAGCAGAAACAGGGGCGAGCAGTACTTC
few	TRBV11-2	TRBJ2-7	-	CASTGHLTYEQYF	TGTGCCAGCACCGGACACTTAACCTACGAGCAGTACTTC
few	TRBV20-1	TRBJ1-2	-	CSASPSSGKGYTF	TGCAGTGCTAGCCCTTCGTCGGGGAAGGGATACACCTTC
-	TRBV4-3	TRBJ2-7	-	CASSQASSESYEQYF	TGCGCCAGCAGCCAAGCGTCTAGCGAATCCTACGAGCAGTACTTC
few	TRBV6-2/TRBV6-3	TRBJ2-5	TRBD2	CASSYSNPDPGLVRRETQYF	TGTGCCAGCAGTTACTCGAATCCAGACCCGGGACTAGTACGCCGGGAGACCCAGTACTTC
few	TRBV12-3/TRBV12-4	TRBJ2-7	-	CASSFAGSSYEQYF	TGTGCCAGCAGTTTTGCAGGGAGCTCCTACGAGCAGTACTTC
-	TRBV29-1	TRBJ2-7	TRBD2	CSVEDSGGRSYEQYF	TGCAGCGTTGAAGATAGCGGGGGCCGCTCCTACGAGCAGTACTTC
-	TRBV7-9	TRBJ2-3	-	CASSSRGGNTDTQYF	TGTGCCAGCAGTTCAAGGGGGGGTAACACAGATACGCAGTATTTT
few	TRBV12-3/TRBV12-4	TRBJ2-5	-	CASSWVGDETQYF	TGTGCCAGCAGTTGGGTAGGGGACGAGACCCAGTACTTC
few	TRBV20-1	TRBJ2-1	TRBD2	CSAERLAGRYNEQFF	TGCAGTGCGGAAAGACTAGCGGGGCGATACAATGAGCAGTTCTTC
many	TRBV24-1	TRBJ2-1	-	CATSGLGRSNNEQFF	TGTGCCACCAGTGGGCTAGGGAGATCCAACAATGAGCAGTTCTTC
once	TRBV4-3	TRBJ1-1	TRBD1	CASSQDLGTAVGTTEAFF	TGCGCCAGCAGCCAAGATTTGGGGACAGCGGTTGGGACAACTGAAGCTTTCTTT
few	TRBV7-9	TRBJ2-1	-	CASSPKGELSSYNEQFF	TGTGCCAGCAGCCCCAAGGGGGAGCTTTCCTCCTACAATGAGCAGTTCTTC
few	TRBV29-1	TRBJ1-3	-	CSVEAQINGNTIYF	TGCAGCGTTGAGGCACAGATTAATGGAAACACCATATATTTT
medium-sized	TRBV20-1	TRBJ1-2	TRBD1	CSARDPMTGNYGYTF	TGCAGTGCTAGAGACCCTATGACAGGGAACTATGGCTACACCTTC
-	TRBV15	TRBJ1-1	-	CATCSPRDNGEAFF	TGTGCCACCTGCTCGCCCAGGGACAACGGTGAAGCTTTCTTT
few	TRBV5-1	TRBJ1-3	-	CASSLEMGPGNTIYF	TGCGCCAGCAGCTTGGAGATGGGGCCTGGAAACACCATATATTTT
-	TRBV27	TRBJ2-7	TRBD1	CASSTGAYEQYF	TGTGCCAGCTCGACAGGGGCCTACGAGCAGTACTTC
-	TRBV12-3/TRBV12-4	TRBJ2-2	TRBD2	CASSFMGGGTGELFF	TGTGCCAGCAGTTTTATGGGCGGGGGCACCGGGGAGCTGTTTTTT
once	TRBV4-1	TRBJ1-1	-	CASSQDIGATTEAFF	TGCGCCAGCAGCCAAGATATAGGGGCCACCACTGAAGCTTTCTTT
-	TRBV13	TRBJ2-1	TRBD2	CASSSPGLAGVHRNEQFF	TGTGCCAGCAGCTCCCCGGGACTAGCGGGGGTCCACAGGAATGAGCAGTTCTTC
-	TRBV19	TRBJ2-4	-	CASSRTVGNIQYF	TGTGCCAGTAGCCGGACAGTGGGAAACATTCAGTACTTC
many	TRBV5-1	TRBJ2-7	-	CASSEDGYSYEQYF	TGCGCCAGCAGCGAAGATGGGTACTCCTACGAGCAGTACTTC
-	TRBV12-3/TRBV12-4	TRBJ1-5	-	CASSSQGVLDQPQHF	TGTGCCAGCAGTTCTCAAGGGGTTTTGGATCAGCCCCAGCATTTT
-	TRBV15	TRBJ1-4	-	CATSRDRRATNEKLFF	TGTGCCACCAGCAGAGACCGAAGGGCAACTAATGAAAAACTGTTTTTT
-	TRBV5-6	TRBJ2-7	-	CASSLGQGYYEQYF	TGTGCCAGCAGCTTGGGCCAGGGATACTACGAGCAGTACTTC
few	TRBV3-1	TRBJ1-1	-	CASSPSRQGKNLNTEAFF	TGTGCCAGCAGCCCGAGTAGGCAGGGGAAGAACCTGAACACTGAAGCTTTCTTT
few	TRBV28	TRBJ1-5	-	CASRGRNNQPQHF	TGTGCCAGCAGGGGCAGGAACAATCAGCCCCAGCATTTT
-	TRBV7-2	TRBJ1-6	TRBD1	CASSLVQGGLYNSPLHF	TGTGCCAGCAGCTTAGTACAGGGGGGATTGTATAATTCACCCCTCCACTTT
-	TRBV6-2/TRBV6-3	TRBJ1-1	TRBD1	CASRQRDRVYTEAFF	TGTGCCAGCAGACAACGGGACAGGGTGTACACTGAAGCTTTCTTT
-	TRBV4-2	TRBJ1-5	TRBD1	CASSPGTGSFEQPQHF	TGTGCCAGCAGCCCCGGGACAGGGTCTTTCGAGCAGCCCCAGCATTTT
-	TRBV29-1	TRBJ2-1	-	CSLTDSYNEQFF	TGCAGCCTCACGGACAGTTACAATGAGCAGTTCTTC
many	TRBV18	TRBJ2-7	-	CASSPSSGVDYEQYF	TGTGCCAGCTCACCTTCCTCGGGGGTCGACTACGAGCAGTACTTC
few	TRBV13	TRBJ1-1	-	CAIRRGANTEAFF	TGTGCCATCCGCCGGGGTGCGAACACTGAAGCTTTCTTT